This T cell receptor beta chain was obtained from a study of T cell responses to AZD1222 COVID-19 vaccine listed by TCRdb under 2021. As for the study more broadly: Because spike-specific TCR depth and breadth did not differ between the two schedules, AZD1222 recipients who got a second dose at roughly 4 weeks were pooled with those who got a second dose at roughly 12 weeks. Trial participants were enrolled by age into subgroups of 18-55, 56-69 and 70-plus years, and roughly 150, 30 and 60 TCR-sequenced participants, respectively, were included in these subgroups. TCR sequencing covered more than 230 trial participants: approximately 200 given two doses of AZD1222 and 26 given two doses of MenACWY control vaccine. Beyond this particular receptor, the publication reports: Only 5 to 7 AZD1222 recipients were SARS-CoV-2 seropositive at baseline, limiting conclusions about previously exposed vaccinees. Most participants were white British and females outnumbered males, and the authors suggested that clonal diversity may have been underestimated. The 56-69-year group was small, and its depth increase did not reach significance, likely because of low power. Because no samples from the day 14 peak response were available, repertoires could be characterized only after the peak T cell response. CD4 TCRs associated with the vaccine covered the entire spike protein, and the dominant responses were in regions 160-218 and 743-854. Spike-specific TCR breadth and depth rose significantly after two AZD1222 doses compared with day 0 and with MenACWY recipients. Reportedly, almost half of the unique spike-specific TCRs recognized epitopes lying outside the regions that are mutated in the B.1.351 and B.1.1.7 variants.

Remarks on this clone: Its cognate antigen has yet to be identified. It has no much larger one-base neighbor in the sample; base qualities were not kept.

Here V drops 2 bases and J drops 2 bases, and the junction holds 12 bases not matched to any gene. The CDR3 has 18 amino acids, counting the end cysteine and phenylalanine. Here the CDR3 DNA is all that survives: 54 bases in frame from base 1. Based on the germline V gene, the CDR1 and CDR2 sequences are SGHTA and FQGNSA. The sample's time point label is to be understood as: baseline before first vaccination. Samples from vaccinated people were obtained from the UK trials COV001 and COV002, which included a single-blind randomized controlled phase 2/3 trial of AZD1222 (ChAdOx1 nCoV-19) in healthy adults. Trial participant PBMC samples were collected at day 0 and day 28 after the second dose for TCRbeta chain sequencing. The CDR3 regions of human TCRbeta chains were analyzed by immunosequencing. The original pipeline was this. Repertoire TCRs were matched against a reference library of SARS-CoV-2-specific TCRs generated with the MIRA antigen-specificity platform. Breadth was defined as the fraction of unique TCRs that were SARS-CoV-2-associated, and depth was defined as the fraction of total T cells that were SARS-CoV-2-associated. Using the MIRA data, each spike-specific TCR was mapped to the spike region that the TCR reacts to and placed in a CD4 or CD8 class. Log10-transformed breadth and depth values were compared by one-way ANOVA with Sidak's multiple comparisons tests. What TCRdb holds here is the immuneACCESS table cut down to in-frame rearrangements. Part of the clones is not present; checked against another copy, under half of the missing clones reflect an unresolved V gene, and the others are unexplained. That table furnishes V, J and clone size, whereas the DNA furnished D and trimming. The sample yields around 91,000 clones; roughly 90% were counted once. The ten largest clonotypes hold roughly 19% of the sample.

This TCR was recovered from an adult in good health. The chain links TRBV7-2 with TRBJ2-3; 8 bases in between match TRBD2. The specimen comprised peripheral blood, sampled on day 0 of AZD1222 vaccination. The sequence in DNA is TGTGCCAGCAGCTTAAGCGGGGGCGAAGTATTGTTCACAGATACGCAGTATTTT. It is translated as CASSLSGGEVLFTDTQYF.